Below, 11 T cell receptor beta chains from the same sample are listed, as sequenced in a study of blood T cells in healthy people across ages. Alongside a J-beta primer mix, a sample-barcoded 5' primer served in a second PCR lasting about 7 to 11 cycles. TCRdb used MiXCR to reprocess the 5' RACE reads, holding one entry per CDR3 protein. The table has some 1.4 million distinct CDR3 sequences, approximately 38% seen once; the top ten hold 7.9%. The sample was blood. The receptors come from a woman aged 18-30 years in good health.

The chain carries TRBV10-3 and TRBJ2-2, with D perhaps matching TRBD2 (5 bases). The germline V gene has CDR1 ENHRY and CDR2 SYGVKD. V lost 4 bases to trimming and J lost 4 bases, with 10 bases between them. The CDR3 consists of 14 residues. The CDR3 here is CAISAWRFTGELFF. CDR3 nucleotides: TGTGCCATCAGTGCGTGGAGGTTCACCGGGGAGCTGTTTTTT.

The gene calls are TRBV4-1 and TRBJ2-5; D gene uncertain. The CDR3 is made up of 14 amino acids. V shed 1 base and J shed 9 bases, with 15 bases lying between them. The germline V gene has CDR1 MGHRA and CDR2 YSYEKL. Written as DNA, the CDR3 is TGCGCCAGCAGCCAAGCGGACGGCGGTGGGGCCCAGTACTTC. As protein: CASSQADGGGAQYF.

This clonotype was counted a few times. The rearrangement links TRBV27 to TRBJ2-1, with a weak D call TRBD1 (6 bases). This CDR3 comprises 14 residues. The V gene's germline CDR1 is MNHEY and CDR2 SMNVEV (reference sequence). V lost 5 bases and J 5 bases, leaving 13 bases between the germline ends. CDR3 amino acids: CASSPGHLNNEQFF. The CDR3 coding sequence is TGTGCCAGCAGTCCGGGACACCTTAACAATGAGCAGTTCTTC.

This clonotype has ten or more counts. The junction departs from the called germline gene at one end, perhaps through a read error. V is TRBV6-1 and J is TRBJ1-2; D is uncertain. Per the germline V gene, CDR1 is MNHNS and CDR2 is SASEGT. The CDR3 is made up of 11 amino acids. CDR3: CASSDEYGYTF. DNA of the CDR3: TGCGCCAGCAGCGATGAATATGGCTACACCTTC.

This sequence joins TRBV10-3 and TRBJ2-1; 9 bases line up with TRBD1. TRBJ2-7 matches the DNA end more closely, so the J call is doubtful. The CDR3 has 14 residues. Germline assignment: CDR1 ENHRY and CDR2 SYGVKD. Written as DNA, the CDR3 is TGTGCCATCAGTGATGCAGGGACAGGGAATGAGCAGTACTTC. This translates into CAISDAGTGNEQYF.

The sample holds many counts of this clonotype. The V gene is TRBV7-2, the J gene TRBJ2-3; D is undetermined. The CDR3 consists of 15 residues. V gave up 2 bases and J gave up 0 bases, with 9 bases separating them. Germline assignment: CDR1 SGHTA and CDR2 FQGNSA. The CDR3, as DNA: TGTGCCAGCAGCTTAAGGTTGGGGAGCACAGATACGCAGTATTTT. Amino acid sequence: CASSLRLGSTDTQYF.

This clonotype was seen more than once but under ten times. Here the CDR3 reads CASSFWSTTRETQYF. The CDR3 DNA is TGTGCCAGCAGTTTCTGGTCAACTACTAGAGAGACCCAGTACTTC. The chain uses TRBV27 and TRBJ2-7; a weak D match, TRBD2 (5 bases). The DNA end lines up better with TRBJ2-5; the J call may be wrong. Per germline, CDR1 MNHEY and CDR2 SMNVEV (reference sequence). The CDR3 length is 15 residues.

The chain combines TRBV20-1 with TRBJ1-5; D uncertain. Trimming stripped 5 bases from V and 7 bases from J, with 15 bases between. This CDR3 has 13 residues. Germline assignment: CDR1 DFQATT and CDR2 SNEGSKA (reference sequence). For the CDR3, the DNA is TGCAGTGCTTCCAATCCCCTTGGGCAGCCCCAGCATTTT. Residues: CSASNPLGQPQHF.

Concerning this clonotype: This sequence may be a read error, since a much larger clone differs from it by one base. The chain employs TRBV5-1 and TRBJ2-3; no firm D call. Germline values: CDR1 SGHRS, CDR2 YFSETQ. This CDR3 comprises 12 residues. The CDR3 reads CSSRMATDTQYF. For the CDR3, the DNA is TGCTCCAGCCGAATGGCCACAGATACGCAGTATTTT.

This sequence joins TRBV28 and TRBJ2-5, with 7 positions matching TRBD2. Trimming at V came to 5 bases and at J to 2 bases, leaving 8 bases not matched to a gene. There are 15 residues in the CDR3. Germline V gives CDR1 MDHEN, CDR2 SYDVKM. As DNA, the CDR3 is TGTGCCAGCAGTCTCTCGTGGGGGGGACAAGAGACCCAGTACTTC. Residues: CASSLSWGGQETQYF.

This clonotype was seen only a few times. The chain recombines TRBV6-6 with TRBJ1-4; TRBD1 aligns across 7 bases. Trimming at V came to 2 bases and at J to 8 bases, leaving 8 bases not matched to a gene. Germline assignment: CDR1 MNHNY and CDR2 SVGAGI (reference sequence). The CDR3 consists of 15 residues. CDR3 bases: TGTGCCAGCAGTTACGCGGGACAGACGGGGGAAAAACTGTTTTTT. It is translated as CASSYAGQTGEKLFF.